The source of this T cell receptor (beta chain) is a study of beta chain features in type 1 diabetes. Study findings and constraints: The study found moderately but significantly shorter TCRB CDR3s in all four CD4+ subsets of Type 1 diabetes patients.

On this clone: Its antigen is not known.

The sequenced template was cDNA made from the entire isolated RNA. Assay used: immunoSEQ multiplex PCR; TCRdb lists only in-frame clones, some missing. The repertoire consists of more than 300,000 clones, with over 9.5% occurring once and the leading ten covering about 0.01%. The CDR3 spans 13 residues. Germline CDR1 SGDLS, CDR2 YYNGEE. The V end was cut by 0 bases, the J end by 10 bases, with 11 bases between. The rearrangement joins TRBV9 to TRBJ2-1; D gene unclear. The TCR originated in a woman between 18 and 29 years old with type 1 diabetes. The material sequenced was naive CD4+ T cells from blood. CDR3 coding DNA: TGTGCCAGCAGCGTAGTAGAGGCCGGCGAGCAGTTCTTC. Its protein product is CASSVVEAGEQFF.